This note documents a single TCR beta chain sequence. This sample stems from a study of blood T cells in healthy people across ages. Sample-barcoded 5' priming and a J-beta primer mix drove a second PCR of roughly 6 to 12 cycles. TCRdb re-called the 5' RACE reads with MiXCR, one entry per CDR3 protein. The profile shows around 1,900,000 distinct CDR3 sequences, around 40% of them singletons. The receptor was isolated from a human donor in good health. The sample consisted of blood.

CDR3: CASSSSGRYYGYTF. Written as DNA, the CDR3 is TGTGCCAGCAGCTCGTCGGGCCGTTACTATGGCTACACCTTC. V gene TRBV7-2 combines with J gene TRBJ1-2; D ambiguous. The V gene's germline CDR1 is SGHTA and CDR2 FQGNSA. The CDR3 has 14 amino acids. Trimming left V 4 bases short and J 3 bases short, with 12 bases between.